The present T cell receptor beta chain was sequenced within a study of T cell responses to AZD1222 COVID-19 vaccine. Points from the study as a whole: CD4 TCRs covered the whole spike, strongest at regions 160-218 and 743-854. The peak T cell response came first, and repertoires were sampled only after it. In a largely white British group with more females than males, clonal diversity was possibly underestimated.

The repertoire was sequenced with immunoSEQ multiplex PCR; TCRdb's copy has only in-frame clones and lacks some. In the table there are under 70,000 clones, 84% of which are singletons. With respect to this clone: The antigen is unknown.

The starting material was peripheral blood, obtained on day 0 of AZD1222 vaccination. The origin of this receptor is an adult in good health.

The CDR3: CASSRDIQNTEAFF. CDR3 bases: TGTGCCAGCAGCCGGGACATCCAGAACACTGAAGCTTTCTTT. The chain has TRBV7-9 and TRBJ1-1; tentative D call: TRBD1 (6 bases). V was pared by 5 bases and J by 1 base, with 11 bases between. CDR3 length: 14 residues. Germline CDR1 and CDR2: SEHNR and FQNEAQ (reference sequence).